These T cell receptor beta chains were read from a single sample in a study of T cell responses to AZD1222 COVID-19 vaccine. Using immunoSEQ multiplex PCR, the repertoire was profiled, and TCRdb retains in-frame clones only, with some absent. The data show some 130,000 clones, roughly nine tenths seen once. Sequenced here: peripheral blood, sampled on day 0 of AZD1222 vaccination. These receptor sequences come from an adult in good health. Each CDR3 is given with its conserved first and last residue. A D gene is named only where the DNA matches it firmly. Expanded clones get a size class; other rows say once, few or many, or leave the size out.

TRBV5-1	.	TRBJ1-3	.	CASSLGVVSGNTIYF	TGCGCCAGCAGCTTGGGAGTCGTATCTGGAAACACCATATATTTT
TRBV2	TRBD1	TRBJ2-7	once	CASSEGDRVHEQYF	TGTGCCAGCAGTGAGGGGGACAGGGTCCACGAGCAGTACTTC
TRBV24-1	.	TRBJ2-2	few	CATSDWGAGNTGELFF	TGTGCCACCAGTGACTGGGGGGCCGGAAACACCGGGGAGCTGTTTTTT
TRBV7-6	.	TRBJ2-1	.	CASSNDGGGSSYNEQFF	TGTGCCAGCAGCAACGACGGAGGGGGGAGCTCCTACAATGAGCAGTTCTTC
TRBV10-3	.	TRBJ2-5	.	CAIGSRGETQYF	TGTGCCATCGGGTCCCGGGGGGAGACCCAGTACTTC
TRBV28	TRBD1	TRBJ1-6	.	CASSKTGGAGNSPLHF	TGTGCCAGCAGTAAAACAGGGGGCGCGGGTAATTCACCCCTCCACTTT
TRBV30	.	TRBJ1-2	.	CASTQAVGGYTF	TGTGCCTCCACACAGGCAGTGGGTGGCTACACCTTC
TRBV5-1	.	TRBJ1-2	.	CASSPAGTSGYTF	TGCGCCAGCAGCCCAGCCGGGACTTCTGGCTACACCTTC
TRBV7-3	.	TRBJ1-1	.	CASSLTQGRGTEAFF	TGTGCCAGCAGCTTAACGCAGGGGAGAGGGACTGAAGCTTTCTTT
TRBV30	.	TRBJ1-4	.	CAWNGGTNEKLFF	TGTGCCTGGAACGGGGGAACTAATGAAAAACTGTTTTTT
TRBV6-1	.	TRBJ1-5	.	CASSEIPPGGAGQPQHF	TGTGCCAGCAGTGAAATTCCCCCCGGGGGGGCTGGACAGCCCCAGCATTTT
TRBV6-2/TRBV6-3	TRBD1	TRBJ2-1	.	CASSEGQGWNEQFF	TGTGCCAGCAGTGAGGGACAGGGATGGAATGAGCAGTTCTTC
TRBV28	.	TRBJ1-2	.	CASSPDSPANYGYTF	TGTGCCAGCAGTCCGGACAGTCCAGCTAACTATGGCTACACCTTC
TRBV5-1	.	TRBJ2-5	.	CASSLTRGNQETQYF	TGCGCCAGCAGCTTGACGAGGGGGAATCAAGAGACCCAGTACTTC
TRBV19	TRBD1	TRBJ1-6	once	CASSPFPTQGRNSPLHF	TGTGCCAGTAGCCCCTTCCCAACACAGGGGCGAAATTCACCCCTCCACTTT
TRBV2	.	TRBJ2-7	.	CASSEVGYEQYF	TGTGCCAGCAGTGAGGTCGGGTACGAGCAGTACTTC
TRBV9	.	TRBJ1-1	once	CASSVEGLSNTEAFF	TGTGCCAGCAGCGTAGAAGGCCTCTCGAACACTGAAGCTTTCTTT
TRBV19	TRBD1	TRBJ2-3	once	CASSIVWQGAGTDTQYF	TGTGCCAGTAGTATAGTGTGGCAGGGGGCCGGCACAGATACGCAGTATTTT
TRBV11-2	.	TRBJ1-6	.	CASSSPTGGSFNSPLHF	TGTGCCAGCAGCTCTCCCACCGGGGGCAGCTTTAATTCACCCCTCCACTTT
TRBV7-9	.	TRBJ1-2	.	CASSLGQLVINYGYTF	TGTGCCAGCAGCTTAGGGCAGCTAGTTATAAACTATGGCTACACCTTC
TRBV11-2	.	TRBJ1-6	.	CASSSGRQTYSPLHF	TGTGCCAGCAGCTCGGGACGGCAAACATACTCACCCCTCCACTTT
TRBV15	TRBD1	TRBJ2-7	.	CATSTGQSYEQYF	TGTGCCACCAGCACGGGACAGTCCTACGAGCAGTACTTC
TRBV2	.	TRBJ1-4	.	CASSRVVGGTGEKLFF	TGTGCCAGCAGTAGGGTTGTAGGCGGGACCGGTGAAAAACTGTTTTTT
TRBV5-1	.	TRBJ2-1	.	CASSTEFAGSGVNEQFF	TGCGCCAGCAGCACCGAATTCGCAGGGTCTGGGGTCAATGAGCAGTTCTTC
TRBV19	.	TRBJ1-5	.	CASSIFGTSAGQPQHF	TGTGCCAGTAGTATTTTTGGGACCTCAGCAGGTCAGCCCCAGCATTTT
TRBV18	.	TRBJ1-4	.	CASSPPSSTNEKLFF	TGTGCCAGCTCACCACCGTCGTCAACTAATGAAAAACTGTTTTTT
TRBV6-1	.	TRBJ1-5	.	CASSEASSNQPQHF	TGTGCCAGCAGTGAAGCCTCCTCCAATCAGCCCCAGCATTTT
TRBV10-1	.	TRBJ1-1	.	CASSENRNTEAFF	TGCGCCAGCAGTGAAAACAGGAACACTGAAGCTTTCTTT
TRBV7-6	.	TRBJ1-6	.	CASSFGIQGSYNSPLHF	TGTGCCAGCAGCTTCGGGATACAGGGCTCCTATAATTCACCCCTCCACTTT
TRBV7-2	.	TRBJ1-1	.	CATKQGINTEAFF	TGTGCCACCAAACAGGGAATTAACACTGAAGCTTTCTTT